The 27 T cell receptor beta chains reported below all come from one sample, sequenced in a study of blood T cell repertoires in COVID-19. The protocol was immunoSEQ multiplex PCR, while the TCRdb copy is restricted to in-frame clones and leaves out a portion. The data show under 85,000 clones, approximately 85% seen once. Sample: peripheral blood. Every receptor here comes from a man between 70 and 80 years old with acute or convalescent COVID-19.

This clone is a singleton in its sample. The genes are TRBV27 and TRBJ1-1, with unresolved D. The V gene lost 5 bases and the J gene lost 4 bases, with 17 bases spanning the gap. CDR3 length equals 15 residues. In germline, CDR1 is MNHEY, CDR2 SMNVEV (reference sequence). Here the CDR3 DNA reads TGTGCCAGCAGTAGCACCAGGAGGGCGGGCACTGAAGCTTTCTTT. Translated, it gives CASSSTRRAGTEAFF.

This clone was picked up one time. V gene TRBV20-1 combines with J gene TRBJ2-3; 16 nucleotides line up with TRBD2. The CDR3 contains 18 residues. J lost 2 bases, V lost 3 bases, and 8 bases had no gene match. Germline V gene sequence: CDR1 DFQATT, CDR2 SNEGSKA (reference sequence). CDR3 nucleotide sequence: TGCAGTGCTAGTGGGACTAGCGGGAGGGAGGGGTTCACAGATACGCAGTATTTT. This codes for CSASGTSGREGFTDTQYF.

The V and J genes are TRBV11-3 and TRBJ1-1; D might be TRBD1 (5 bases). V shed 1 base and J shed 9 bases, with 12 bases lying between them. Germline CDR1 SGHNT, CDR2 YENEEA. This CDR3 spans 13 amino acids. The CDR3 reads CASSLGRENKAFF. CDR3 in DNA: TGTGCCAGCAGCTTAGGCAGGGAAAATAAAGCTTTCTTT. Full variable domain (rest looked up from reference TRBV11-3 and TRBJ1-1): EAGVVQSPRYKIIEKKQPVAFWCNPISGHNTLYWYLQNLGQGPELLIRYENEEAVDDSQLPKDRFSAERLKGVDSTLKIQPAELGDSAVYLCASSLGRENKAFFGQGTRLTVV.

The chain employs TRBV10-2 and TRBJ2-3, with D tentatively TRBD2 (5 bases). CDR1 is WSHSY and CDR2 is SAAADI in the germline V gene. V was clipped by 0 bases and J by 1 base, with 11 bases between them. CDR3 length: 16 amino acids. CDR3 sequence reads: CASSESRGSRTDTQYF. CDR3 nucleotides: TGCGCCAGCAGTGAGTCACGTGGGAGCCGCACAGATACGCAGTATTTT.

This clone was found once. This rearrangement joins TRBV7-6 to TRBJ2-1, with 12 bases fitting TRBD2. The CDR3 is made up of 15 amino acids. Trimming took 5 bases from V and 6 from J; bases not matched to a gene: 5. In germline, CDR1 is SGHVS, CDR2 FNYEAQ. In DNA form, the CDR3 reads TGTGCCAGCAGCAGGACTAGCGGGACCTCCAATGAGCAGTTCTTC. Protein: CASSRTSGTSNEQFF.

The V gene is TRBV5-6, the J gene TRBJ1-2, with TRBD1 identical over 8 bases. CDR3 size: 17 residues. Germline CDR1 and CDR2: SGHDT and YYEEEE. The V and J ends lost 4 bases and 7 bases, in that order; junction bases with no gene match: 18. The CDR3 protein is CASSRRLDRGPRRGYTF. The CDR3 coding sequence is TGTGCCAGCAGCCGTAGACTTGACAGGGGACCACGGCGTGGCTACACCTTC.

The CDR3 coding sequence is TGTGCCAGCAGTGGACTAGCGGGAGGCTTCACAGATACGCAGTATTTT. Translated: CASSGLAGGFTDTQYF. The chain combines TRBV6-2 or TRBV6-3 with TRBJ2-3, with TRBD2 matching 14 bases. J gave up 2 bases and V 5 bases, and 3 bases lay outside the gene matches. The CDR3 has 16 residues. CDR1 is MNHEY, CDR2 SVGEGT, per germline.

The genes are TRBV28 and TRBJ2-2; D is uncertain. The V end was cut by 9 bases, the J end by 3 bases, with 11 bases between. The CDR3 is 13 residues long. Germline V gene sequence: CDR1 MDHEN, CDR2 SYDVKM. In DNA form, the CDR3 reads TGTGCCAGTAATTTGGCCGACACCGGGGAGCTGTTTTTT. This translates into CASNLADTGELFF.

The V gene is TRBV25-1, the J gene TRBJ1-6, with 9 bases that match TRBD1. The CDR3 runs to 14 residues. Germline CDR1 reads MGHDK; CDR2 reads SYGVNS. V dropped 4 bases and J dropped 11; count of bases not matched to a gene: 6. The chain's CDR3 is CASSGQGGVTPLHF. CDR3 coding DNA: TGTGCCAGCAGTGGACAGGGGGGAGTGACACCCCTCCACTTT.

This clone occurred a few times. The chain is built from TRBV3-1 (or the pseudogene TRBV3-2) and TRBJ1-5; D might be TRBD1 (5 bases). This CDR3 has 18 amino acids. Germline V CDR1 and CDR2: LGHDT, YNNKEL (reference sequence). Trimming cost V 4 bases and J 5 bases, with 24 bases left between them. The CDR3: CASSLRGQGGAADQPQHF. The CDR3 DNA reads TGTGCCAGCAGCCTTCGGGGCCAGGGAGGGGCGGCGGATCAGCCCCAGCATTTT.

V is TRBV7-2 and J is TRBJ2-7; TRBD1 might be the D (6 bases). The length of the CDR3 is 13 residues. Germline CDR1 reads SGHTA; CDR2 reads FQGNSA. V lost 4 bases and J 3 bases, leaving 10 bases between the germline ends. The CDR3 DNA reads TGTGCCAGCAGCTCCAGGGGCAGCTACGAGCAGTACTTC. It yields the protein CASSSRGSYEQYF.

V is TRBV4-1 and J is TRBJ2-7, with TRBD1 identical over 9 bases. This CDR3 contains 14 residues. Germline CDR1 and CDR2: MGHRA and YSYEKL. With 4 bases clipped from V and 5 bases from J, the junction kept 6 bases outside the gene matches. The CDR3 DNA follows: TGCGCCAGCAGCCTACCGGGACAGGGAAACGAGCAGTACTTC. Translation gives CASSLPGQGNEQYF.

This clone was picked up one time. The V call is TRBV19, the J call TRBJ2-2, with D maybe TRBD2 (6 bases). Germline V gene sequence: CDR1 LNHDA, CDR2 SQIVND (reference sequence). The CDR3 loop spans 16 amino acids. Trimming removed 1 base from V and 0 bases from J, with 9 bases in between. CDR3 amino acids: CASSIGRVPNTGELFF. The CDR3 bases are TGTGCCAGTAGTATAGGGAGGGTCCCGAACACCGGGGAGCTGTTTTTT.

The chain carries TRBV7-2 and TRBJ2-1; D unclear. The V and J ends lost 5 bases and 4 bases respectively, with 18 bases between them. Looked up from germline, CDR1 is SGHTA and CDR2 is FQGNSA. There are 16 residues in the CDR3. CDR3 coding DNA: TGTGCCAGCAGCAAAAACTCGGTCCGATATTACAATGAGCAGTTCTTC. Its translation is CASSKNSVRYYNEQFF.

The rearrangement uses TRBV28 and TRBJ1-4, with D maybe TRBD1 (5 bases). The CDR3 spans 15 residues. The V gene lost 10 bases and the J gene lost 10 bases, with 25 bases spanning the gap. Germline V gene sequence: CDR1 MDHEN, CDR2 SYDVKM. CDR3 DNA sequence: TGTGCCACGAAGTGGGTTCTTGAAGGCGGGGGAAAACTGTTTTTT. It is translated as CATKWVLEGGGKLFF.

This chain joins TRBV3-1 (or the pseudogene TRBV3-2) and TRBJ1-2; D is unresolved. The germline CDR1 and CDR2 sequences are LGHDT and YNNKEL (reference sequence). V lost 0 bases and J lost 2, with 7 bases in between. There are 14 residues in the CDR3. The CDR3 coding sequence is TGTGCCAGCAGCCAAGATCCGGGGAACTATGGCTACACCTTC. This gives the protein CASSQDPGNYGYTF.

The genes are TRBV19 and TRBJ2-1; 11 bases align to TRBD1. Trimming removed 6 bases from V and 7 bases from J; junction bases left unmatched: 2. CDR1 LNHDA and CDR2 SQIVND come from the germline V gene (reference sequence). The CDR3 spans 13 residues. The CDR3 DNA sequence: TGTGCCAGTAGGGACAGGGGGCTGAATGAGCAGTTCTTC. Translation gives CASRDRGLNEQFF.

This chain connects TRBV27 to TRBJ1-5; D may be TRBD1 (5 bases). The ends were cut back, 6 bases at V and 10 bases at J, with 19 bases in the middle. The CDR3 is 14 residues long. Germline V gene data show CDR1 as MNHEY and CDR2 as SMNVEV (reference sequence). CDR3 in amino acids: CASSPAGGLLPQHF. The CDR3 DNA reads as TGTGCCAGCAGCCCGGCGGGGGGTCTTCTTCCCCAGCATTTT.

The table lists this clone with a count of one. This chain links TRBV30 with TRBJ2-1, with 10 bases identical to TRBD2. CDR1 and CDR2 (germline): GTSNPN, SVGIG (reference sequence). V trimming: 3 bases; J trimming: 0 bases; junction bases outside the gene matches: 14. The CDR3 length is 19 residues. In nucleotides, the CDR3 is TGTGCCTGGAGACCCGGTTGGCTAGCGGGGGCGAGCTCCTACAATGAGCAGTTCTTC. Its translation is CAWRPGWLAGASSYNEQFF.

The chain uses TRBV27 and TRBJ2-7, with 7 bases lining up with TRBD1. The CDR3 runs to 14 residues. In germline, CDR1 is MNHEY, CDR2 SMNVEV (reference sequence). Trimming at V came to 8 bases and at J to 2 bases, leaving 9 bases not matched to a gene. The CDR3 here is CASAVPGQTYEQYF. For the CDR3, the DNA is TGTGCCAGCGCTGTCCCGGGACAGACCTACGAGCAGTACTTC.

The rearrangement links TRBV5-1 to TRBJ1-2, with 8 bases lining up with TRBD1. With 3 bases clipped from V and 8 bases from J, the junction kept 6 bases outside the gene matches. Germline V gene sequence: CDR1 SGHRS, CDR2 YFSETQ. The CDR3 is made up of 13 amino acids. DNA for the CDR3: TGCGCCAGCAGCTCTGGGACAGGAAGAGGCTACACCTTC. Amino acid sequence: CASSSGTGRGYTF.

The chain recombines TRBV6-5 with TRBJ2-2, with unresolved D. Germline loops: CDR1 MNHEY, CDR2 SVGAGI. Trimming pared 3 bases from V and 5 bases from J, leaving 10 bases between. The CDR3 length is 14 residues. In nucleotides, the CDR3 is TGTGCCAGCAGTTATGATTCCGGGACCGGGGAGCTGTTTTTT. This codes for CASSYDSGTGELFF.

This clone has a single count. The chain has TRBV9 and TRBJ1-1; D possibly corresponds to TRBD1 (6 bases). Germline CDR1 reads SGDLS; CDR2 reads YYNGEE. The CDR3 contains 15 residues. V gave up 4 bases and J gave up 6 bases, with 19 bases separating them. Here the CDR3 DNA reads TGTGCCAGCAGCTTGACAGGCCAACAAGAGGCTGAAGCTTTCTTT. Translated, it gives CASSLTGQQEAEAFF. Together with reference TRBV9 and TRBJ1-1, the CDR3 gives the full variable domain: DSGVTQTPKHLITATGQRVTLRCSPRSGDLSVYWYQQSLDQGLQFLIQYYNGEERAKGNILERFSAQQFPDLHSELNLSSLELGDSALYFCASSLTGQQEAEAFFGQGTRLTVV.

The gene calls are TRBV2 and TRBJ2-7, with 10 nucleotides matching TRBD2. This CDR3 has 16 residues. The germline V gene has CDR1 SNHLY and CDR2 FYNNEI. J was trimmed by 2 bases and V by 0 bases; bases with no gene match: 4. CDR3 DNA sequence: TGTGCCAGCAGTGAAGCTAGAGCGGGGGGGACCTACGAGCAGTACTTC. Amino acids: CASSEARAGGTYEQYF.

The J gene is TRBJ2-7, the V gene TRBV24-1, with D tentatively TRBD2 (6 bases). The CDR3 length is 15 residues. Germline lookup yields CDR1 KGHDR and CDR2 SFDVKD. The germline V and J ends were trimmed by 6 bases and 0 bases, with 14 bases remaining between them. The CDR3 reads CATSSGGTVSYEQYF. The CDR3 DNA reads as TGTGCCACCAGTTCCGGAGGGACGGTCTCCTACGAGCAGTACTTC.

The chain carries TRBV12-5 and TRBJ2-3; TRBD1 matches at 8 bases. Per germline, CDR1 LGHNT and CDR2 FRNRAP. The CDR3 runs 15 residues. Trimming took 6 bases from V and 0 from J; bases not matched to a gene: 5. CDR3 sequence reads: CASGPGQGSTDTQYF. CDR3 nucleotide sequence: TGTGCTAGTGGCCCCGGACAGGGAAGCACAGATACGCAGTATTTT.

The V and J genes are TRBV6-1 and TRBJ2-7; D may be TRBD1 (5 bases). The CDR3 has 14 residues. The V gene's germline CDR1 is MNHNS and CDR2 SASEGT. V lost 2 bases and J lost 5, with 13 bases in between. CDR3 sequence reads: CASSEWGYSDEQYF. CDR3 bases: TGTGCCAGCAGTGAATGGGGCTACTCGGACGAGCAGTACTTC.